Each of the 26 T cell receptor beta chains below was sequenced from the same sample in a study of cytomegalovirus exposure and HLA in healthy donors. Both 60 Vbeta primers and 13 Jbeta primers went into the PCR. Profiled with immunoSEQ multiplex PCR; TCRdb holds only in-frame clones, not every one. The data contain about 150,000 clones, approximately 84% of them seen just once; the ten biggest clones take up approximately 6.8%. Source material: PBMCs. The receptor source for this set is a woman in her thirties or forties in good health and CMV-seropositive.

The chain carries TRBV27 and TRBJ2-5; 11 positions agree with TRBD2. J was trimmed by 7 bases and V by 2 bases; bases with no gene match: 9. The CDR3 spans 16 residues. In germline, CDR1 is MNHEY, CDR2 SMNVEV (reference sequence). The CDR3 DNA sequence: TGTGCCAGCAGTTTAGGAGCTAGCGGGGGGTGGGGGACCCAGTACTTC. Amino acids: CASSLGASGGWGTQYF.

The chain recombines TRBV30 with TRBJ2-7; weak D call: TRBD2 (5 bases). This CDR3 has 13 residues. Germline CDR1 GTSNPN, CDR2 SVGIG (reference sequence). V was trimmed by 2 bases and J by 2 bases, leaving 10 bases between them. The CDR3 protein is CAWSLDGTYEQYF. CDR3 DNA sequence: TGTGCCTGGAGTCTGGACGGGACCTACGAGCAGTACTTC.

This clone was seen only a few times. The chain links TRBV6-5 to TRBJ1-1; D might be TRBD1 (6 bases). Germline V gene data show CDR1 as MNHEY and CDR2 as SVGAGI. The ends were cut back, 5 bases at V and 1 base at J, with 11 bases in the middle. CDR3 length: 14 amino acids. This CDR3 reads CASSNRVGNTEAFF. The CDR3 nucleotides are TGTGCCAGCAGTAACAGGGTTGGGAACACTGAAGCTTTCTTT.

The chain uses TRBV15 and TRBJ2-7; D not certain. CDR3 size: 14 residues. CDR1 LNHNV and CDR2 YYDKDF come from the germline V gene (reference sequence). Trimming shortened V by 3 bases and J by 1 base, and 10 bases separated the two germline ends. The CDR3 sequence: CATSSSTESYEQYF. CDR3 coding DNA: TGTGCCACCAGCAGCTCAACAGAATCCTACGAGCAGTACTTC.

The CDR3 sequence: CATSRDRARATEAFF. CDR3 in DNA: TGTGCCACCAGCAGAGATCGGGCCAGGGCCACTGAAGCTTTCTTT. The rearrangement uses TRBV15 and TRBJ1-1, with D possibly matching TRBD1 (5 bases). The CDR3 runs to 15 residues. Between the trimmed V and J ends, which lost 0 bases and 4 bases, there was a span of 12 bases. The germline gives CDR1 LNHNV, CDR2 YYDKDF (reference sequence).

The CDR3 is CASSPVRSQETQYF. CDR3 bases: TGTGCCAGCTCACCAGTCCGGAGCCAAGAGACCCAGTACTTC. J is TRBJ2-5 and V is TRBV18; unclear D gene. The CDR3 totals 14 residues. The germline CDR1 and CDR2 sequences are KGHSH and LQKENI. Trimming took 2 bases from V and 1 from J, leaving 8 bases between them.

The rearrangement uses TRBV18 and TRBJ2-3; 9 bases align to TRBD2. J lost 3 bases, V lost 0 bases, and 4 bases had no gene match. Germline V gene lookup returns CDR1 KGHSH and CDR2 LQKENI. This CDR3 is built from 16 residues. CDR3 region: CASSPPSGGLTDTQYF. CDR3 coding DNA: TGTGCCAGCTCACCACCTAGCGGGGGTTTGACAGATACGCAGTATTTT.

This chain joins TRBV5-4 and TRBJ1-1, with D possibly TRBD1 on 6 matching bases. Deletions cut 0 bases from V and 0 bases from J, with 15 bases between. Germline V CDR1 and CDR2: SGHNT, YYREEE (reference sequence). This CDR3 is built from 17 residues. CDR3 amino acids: CASSLGDRSPLNTEAFF. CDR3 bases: TGTGCCAGCAGCTTGGGTGACAGGAGCCCTTTGAACACTGAAGCTTTCTTT.

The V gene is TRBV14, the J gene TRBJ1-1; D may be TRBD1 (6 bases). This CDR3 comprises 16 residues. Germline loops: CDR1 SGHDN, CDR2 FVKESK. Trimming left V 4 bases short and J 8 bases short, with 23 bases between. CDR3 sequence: CASSPIVTLRTVEAFF. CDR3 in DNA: TGTGCCAGCAGCCCCATAGTTACTCTCAGGACAGTCGAAGCTTTCTTT.

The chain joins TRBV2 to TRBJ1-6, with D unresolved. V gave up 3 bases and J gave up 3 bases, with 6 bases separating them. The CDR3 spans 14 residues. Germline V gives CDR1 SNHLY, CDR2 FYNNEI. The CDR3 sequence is CASSDTNYNSPLHF. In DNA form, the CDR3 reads TGTGCCAGCAGTGACACAAACTATAATTCACCCCTCCACTTT.

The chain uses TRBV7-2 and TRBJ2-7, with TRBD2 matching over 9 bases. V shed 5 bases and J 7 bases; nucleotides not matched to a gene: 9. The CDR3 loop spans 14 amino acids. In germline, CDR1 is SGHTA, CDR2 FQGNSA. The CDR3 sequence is CASSISGGPLEQYF. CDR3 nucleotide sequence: TGTGCCAGCAGCATTAGCGGGGGTCCCCTGGAGCAGTACTTC.

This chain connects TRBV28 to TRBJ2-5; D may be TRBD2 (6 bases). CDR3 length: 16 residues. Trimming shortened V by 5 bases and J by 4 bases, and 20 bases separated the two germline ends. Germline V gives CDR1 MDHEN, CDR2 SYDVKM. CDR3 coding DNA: TGTGCCAGCAGTACCCCGGGCCTAGGGAGGAGAGAGACCCAGTACTTC. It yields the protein CASSTPGLGRRETQYF. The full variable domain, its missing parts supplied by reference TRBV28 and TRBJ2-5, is DVKVTQSSRYLVKRTGEKVFLECVQDMDHENMFWYRQDPGLGLRLIYFSYDVKMKEKGDIPEGYSVSREKKERFSLILESASTNQTSMYLCASSTPGLGRRETQYFGPGTRLLVL.

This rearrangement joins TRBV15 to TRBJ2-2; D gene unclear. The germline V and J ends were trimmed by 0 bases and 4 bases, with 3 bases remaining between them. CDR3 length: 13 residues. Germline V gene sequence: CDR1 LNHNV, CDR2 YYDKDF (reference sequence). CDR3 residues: CATSRDSTGELFF. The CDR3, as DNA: TGTGCCACCAGCAGAGACAGCACCGGGGAGCTGTTTTTT.

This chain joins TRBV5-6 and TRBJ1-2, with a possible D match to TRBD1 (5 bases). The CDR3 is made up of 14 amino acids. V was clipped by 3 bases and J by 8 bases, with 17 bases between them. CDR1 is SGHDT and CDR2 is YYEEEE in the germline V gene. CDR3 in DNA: TGTGCCAGCAGCTGGGGAACAACCTGGGGCGGCTACACCTTC. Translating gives CASSWGTTWGGYTF.

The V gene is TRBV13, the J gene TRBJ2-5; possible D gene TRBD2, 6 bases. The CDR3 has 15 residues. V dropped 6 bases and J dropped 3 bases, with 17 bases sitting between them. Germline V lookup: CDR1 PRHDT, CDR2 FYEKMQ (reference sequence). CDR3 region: CASSQLAETKETQYF. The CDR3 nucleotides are TGTGCCAGCAGTCAGTTAGCGGAAACAAAAGAGACCCAGTACTTC.

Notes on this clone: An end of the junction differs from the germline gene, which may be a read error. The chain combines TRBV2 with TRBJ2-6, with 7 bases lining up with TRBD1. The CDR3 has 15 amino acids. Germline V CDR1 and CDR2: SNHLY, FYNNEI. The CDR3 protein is CASSRGTAGANGLTF. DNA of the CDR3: TGTGCCAGCAGCCGAGGGACAGCTGGGGCCAACGGCCTGACTTTC.

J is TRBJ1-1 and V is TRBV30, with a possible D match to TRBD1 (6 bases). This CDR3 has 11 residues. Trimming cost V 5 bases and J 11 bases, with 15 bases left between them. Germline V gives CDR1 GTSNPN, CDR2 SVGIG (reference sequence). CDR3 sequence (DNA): TGTGCCTGGGCCCAGGGGTCGCGCGCTTTCTTT. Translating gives CAWAQGSRAFF.

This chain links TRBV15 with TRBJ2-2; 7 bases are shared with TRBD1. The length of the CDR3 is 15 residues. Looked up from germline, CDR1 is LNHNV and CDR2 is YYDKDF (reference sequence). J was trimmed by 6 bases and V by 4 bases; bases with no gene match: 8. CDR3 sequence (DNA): TGTGCCACCAGCAAGGCTACAGGGGCGGCCGGGGAGCTGTTTTTT. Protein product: CATSKATGAAGELFF.

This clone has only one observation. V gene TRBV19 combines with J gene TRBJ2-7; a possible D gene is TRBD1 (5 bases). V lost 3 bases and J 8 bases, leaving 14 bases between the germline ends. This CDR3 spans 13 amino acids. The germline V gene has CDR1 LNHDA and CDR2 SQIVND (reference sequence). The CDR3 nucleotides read TGTGCCAGTAGTATGACAGTAGGGGAAAAGCAGTACTTC. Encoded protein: CASSMTVGEKQYF.

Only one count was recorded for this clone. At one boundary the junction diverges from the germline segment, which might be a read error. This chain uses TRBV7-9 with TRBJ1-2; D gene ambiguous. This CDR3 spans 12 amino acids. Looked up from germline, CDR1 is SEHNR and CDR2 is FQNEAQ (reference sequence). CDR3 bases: TGTTCCAGCAGTTCTAACCTCTATGGCTACACCTTC. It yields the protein CSSSSNLYGYTF. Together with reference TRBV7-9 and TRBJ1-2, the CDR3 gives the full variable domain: DTGVSQNPRHKITKRGQNVTFRCDPISEHNRLYWYRQTLGQGPEFLTYFQNEAQLEKSRLLSDRFSAERPKGSFSTLEIQRTEQGDSAMYLCSSSSNLYGYTFGSGTRLTVV.

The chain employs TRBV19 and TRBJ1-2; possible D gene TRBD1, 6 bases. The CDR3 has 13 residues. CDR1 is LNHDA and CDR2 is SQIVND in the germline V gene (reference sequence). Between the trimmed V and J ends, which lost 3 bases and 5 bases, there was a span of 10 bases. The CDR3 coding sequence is TGTGCCAGTAGTATTCACAGGGCATATGGCTACACCTTC. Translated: CASSIHRAYGYTF. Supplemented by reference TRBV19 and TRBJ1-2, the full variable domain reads DGGITQSPKYLFRKEGQNVTLSCEQNLNHDAMYWYRQDPGQGLRLIYYSQIVNDFQKGDIAEGYSVSREKKESFPLTVTSAQKNPTAFYLCASSIHRAYGYTFGSGTRLTVV.

The CDR3 spells CASSLGRDSPSYEQYF. Written as DNA, the CDR3 is TGTGCCAGCAGCCTCGGACGGGACTCACCCTCCTACGAGCAGTACTTC. The chain links TRBV5-4 to TRBJ2-7; D possibly corresponds to TRBD2 (6 bases). The germline V gene has CDR1 SGHNT and CDR2 YYREEE (reference sequence). Trimming shortened V by 4 bases and J by 0 bases, and 17 bases separated the two germline ends. The CDR3 is 16 amino acids.

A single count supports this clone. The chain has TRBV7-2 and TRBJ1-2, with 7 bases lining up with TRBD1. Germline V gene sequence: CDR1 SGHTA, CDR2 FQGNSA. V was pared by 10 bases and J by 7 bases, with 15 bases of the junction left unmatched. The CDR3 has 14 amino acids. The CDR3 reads CANQKNRGSGGYTF. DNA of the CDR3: TGTGCCAACCAAAAGAACAGGGGATCAGGTGGCTACACCTTC.

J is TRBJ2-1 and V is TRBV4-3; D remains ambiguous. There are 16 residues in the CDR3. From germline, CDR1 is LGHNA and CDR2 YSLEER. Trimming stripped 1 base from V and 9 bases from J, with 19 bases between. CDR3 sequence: CASSQAAQPQVSEQFF. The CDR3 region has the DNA TGCGCCAGCAGCCAAGCGGCCCAACCCCAGGTCAGTGAGCAGTTCTTC.

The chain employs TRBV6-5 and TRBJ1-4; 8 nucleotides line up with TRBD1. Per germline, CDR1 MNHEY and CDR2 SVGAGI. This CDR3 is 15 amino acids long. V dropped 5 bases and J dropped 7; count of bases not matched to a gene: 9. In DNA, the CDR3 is TGTGCCAGCAGTACATCCGGACAGGGAGGTGAAAAACTGTTTTTT. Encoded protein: CASSTSGQGGEKLFF.

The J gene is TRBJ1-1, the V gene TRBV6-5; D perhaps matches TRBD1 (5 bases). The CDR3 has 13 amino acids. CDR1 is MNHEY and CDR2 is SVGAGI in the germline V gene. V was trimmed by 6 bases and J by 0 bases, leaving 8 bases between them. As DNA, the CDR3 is TGTGCCAGCAGGTTGACAGTGAACACTGAAGCTTTCTTT. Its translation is CASRLTVNTEAFF.